One sample yielded the 6 T cell receptor beta chains listed below, sequenced in a study of blood T cell repertoires in COVID-19. Clones were sequenced by immunoSEQ multiplex PCR, and TCRdb holds only the in-frame ones, with some missing. The data show 160,000 or so clones, 70% to 90% seen once. Material: PBMCs or T cells enriched from blood (not recorded which). All receptors come from a woman in her fifties or sixties who had recovered from COVID-19.

The chain links TRBV19 to TRBJ1-1; 9 bases line up with TRBD1. The CDR3 totals 15 residues. The junction had 7 bases not matched to a gene; V was cut back by 0 bases and J by 8 bases. Germline CDR1 LNHDA, CDR2 SQIVND (reference sequence). This CDR3 reads CASSIDGDRVREAFF. The CDR3, as DNA: TGTGCCAGTAGTATAGATGGGGACAGGGTTCGGGAAGCTTTCTTT.

This clone was counted a single time. The chain carries TRBV18 and TRBJ2-3; 8 bases align to TRBD2. Losses at the gene ends were 1 base for V and 2 bases for J; bases not matched to a gene: 5. Per germline, CDR1 KGHSH and CDR2 LQKENI. The CDR3 consists of 16 residues. CDR3 sequence reads: CASSPQQRGYTDTQYF. The CDR3 nucleotides read TGTGCCAGCTCACCACAACAGCGGGGGTACACAGATACGCAGTATTTT.

The rearrangement joins TRBV9 to TRBJ2-3; weak D call: TRBD2 (6 bases). Trimming removed 3 bases from V and 5 bases from J, with 16 bases in between. This CDR3 has 15 residues. The germline V gene has CDR1 SGDLS and CDR2 YYNGEE. The CDR3 protein is CASSGPWDSRDTQYF. CDR3 nucleotides: TGTGCCAGCAGCGGACCTTGGGACTCCCGAGATACGCAGTATTTT.

The chain is built from TRBV2 and TRBJ1-2; D unresolved. The CDR3 is made up of 14 amino acids. The germline CDR1 and CDR2 sequences are SNHLY and FYNNEI. V lost 5 bases, J lost 0 bases, and 10 bases lay in between. The CDR3 reads CASSTVLANYGYTF. CDR3 nucleotides: TGTGCCAGCAGTACAGTTTTAGCTAACTATGGCTACACCTTC. The variable domain in full, completed from reference TRBV2 and TRBJ1-2, reads EPEVTQTPSHQVTQMGQEVILRCVPISNHLYFYWYRQILGQKVEFLVSFYNNEISEKSEIFDDQFSVERPDGSNFTLKIRSTKLEDSAMYFCASSTVLANYGYTFGSGTRLTVV.

Concerning this clone itself: Other nucleotide sequences in the sample specify the same CDR3. The chain employs TRBV6-4 and TRBJ2-3; D possibly corresponds to TRBD2 (6 bases). This CDR3 has 15 amino acids. Deletions cut 0 bases from V and 1 base from J, with 8 bases between. Germline loops: CDR1 MRHNA, CDR2 SNTAGT. The CDR3 spells CASSDSGGGTDTQYF. The DNA for the CDR3 is TGTGCCAGCAGTGACTCTGGCGGGGGCACAGATACGCAGTATTTT.

The CDR3 spells CASSLGTGSYEQYF. The DNA of the CDR3 is TGTGCCAGCAGCCTCGGGACAGGTTCCTACGAGCAGTACTTC. J is TRBJ2-7 and V is TRBV14, with 8 bases matching TRBD1. The length of the CDR3 is 14 residues. Germline V lookup: CDR1 SGHDN, CDR2 FVKESK. V dropped 4 bases and J dropped 1; count of bases not matched to a gene: 3.